This entry is about one T cell receptor beta chain. Its antigen remains unknown. The data were obtained in a study of T cell responses to AZD1222 COVID-19 vaccine. In the study overall: Both about-4-week and about-12-week second-dose recipients were combined.

Using immunoSEQ multiplex PCR, the repertoire was profiled, and TCRdb retains in-frame clones only, with some absent. Found here are 84,000 or so clones, roughly nine tenths of them singletons; the top ten hold less than 3.5%. Study observations and caveats: Scientists sampled the repertoires only once the peak T cell response had passed. It should be noted that donors were predominantly white British and more often female, and clonal diversity was possibly underestimated. Compared with day 0, the breadth and depth of the Spike-specific TCR repertoire rose significantly after two doses of AZD1222.

Germline CDR1 reads MNHNS; CDR2 reads SASEGT. V shed 3 bases and J 5 bases; nucleotides not matched to a gene: 15. The CDR3 is 17 amino acids. This clonotype originated in an adult in good health. The sequencing here drew on peripheral blood, taken on day 0 of AZD1222 vaccination. This chain connects TRBV6-1 to TRBJ2-5, with 7 bases identical to TRBD2. The CDR3 sequence: CASSDTSSGGRVETQYF. For the CDR3, the DNA is TGTGCCAGCAGTGACACGTCTTCTGGCGGGAGAGTTGAGACCCAGTACTTC.